This T cell receptor beta chain appears in the sequencing data of a study of T-cell memory formation after mild COVID-19. Whole-study context: Most TCR clusters belonged to a single donor. Study-level findings and limits: Clones from the second wave (peaking day 37) had unconfirmed SARS-CoV-2 specificity.

On this clonotype itself: What it binds is not known.

This CDR3 is 14 amino acids long. CDR1 SGHRS and CDR2 YFSETQ come from the germline V gene. V lost 0 bases and J lost 4, with 11 bases in between. Sample barcodes and UMIs were carried by the TCR alpha and TCR beta cDNA libraries that 5'RACE generated with constant-segment primers. TCRdb called the 5' RACE reads again in MiXCR, with one record for every CDR3 protein. The repertoire holds 350,000 or so distinct CDR3 sequences, with around 13% as singletons. The chain links TRBV5-1 to TRBJ2-7; D is unresolved. The specimen sequenced was PBMCs or a T cell subset sorted from them (not recorded which). The receptor was isolated from a man between 18 and 29 years old who had mild COVID-19 (a few samples of this study predate the infection). Cell type and time point are not known. Here the CDR3 reads CASSLEFRGYEQYF. The CDR3 bases are TGCGCCAGCAGCTTGGAATTCCGTGGATACGAGCAGTACTTC.